The entry below describes one T cell receptor beta chain. The antigen this receptor binds is unknown. No base qualities exist here, and no much larger clone lies one base off it. The sample comes from a study of cytomegalovirus exposure and HLA in healthy donors (dated by TCRdb to the late 2010s). Concerning the study at large: According to a later analysis, one platform produced both the roughly 130 validation repertoires and the 670 or so repertoires of the first cohort. The study was designed to test whether signatures of past pathogen exposure could be identified by cataloging public T cell receptors. To predict cytomegalovirus infection status, the study combined high-throughput TCR immunosequencing, statistical association of individual TCRs with disease status, and machine learning. In addition to the first cohort of approximately 670 subjects, a separate validation cohort of approximately 130 different subjects was used. On the study overall, not on this receptor specifically: It was suggested by the authors that the approach could potentially be generalized to other disease states and immunological phenotypes. Across donors, most TCR sequences were observed very rarely, whereas some public TCRs were present in many individuals. A later analysis found that TCRs clustered in the first cohort also tended to co-occur in the 120 validation repertoires, with more than 90% of cluster scores above 0. A few of the identified cytomegalovirus-associated TCR beta chains were confirmed in vitro to be specific for cytomegalovirus antigens. A later analysis had no HLA typing for the validation cohort, so co-occurrence there was scored across all 110 or so repertoires. A total of about 150 TCR beta chains were listed by the study as associated with cytomegalovirus. Cytomegalovirus status was reported to be diagnosed by the classifier with high specificity and sensitivity in both the original and validation cohorts.

Separate from the roughly 630-subject first cohort, the validation cohort of some 130 subjects was the group to which the donors belonged. The method was the immunoSEQ multiplex PCR assay. Processing in the source paper ran as follows. A statistical classification framework was developed to diagnose cytomegalovirus status using the catalog of TCR beta chain sequences. TCRdb re-hosts the immuneACCESS table, in-frame sequences only. Its copies lack some clones; in the studies checked, an unresolved V gene accounts for under half of them, and the cause for the rest is not known. V and J calls and clone size are given by that table; D and trimming were obtained from the DNA. The sample table shows 220,000 or so clones, and approximately 80% are seen once. About 14% of the sample is held by the ten biggest clonotypes. CDR1 and CDR2 are drawn from the germline V gene: SGHNT, YENEEA. V is clipped by 0 bases and J by 8 bases, and the sequence between their germline boundaries is 5 bases long. CDR3 length: 12 amino acids, cysteine to phenylalanine. Only the CDR3 part of the read is kept: 36 bases, read in frame from the first base.

This clonotype was sampled from a woman aged 25 to 45 in good health and CMV-seropositive. The V and J segments used are TRBV11-3 and TRBJ2-1; no D gene can be assigned with confidence. Material: PBMCs. The DNA sequence is as follows: TGTGCCAGCAGCTTAGATCGCTATGAGCAGTTCTTC. It codes for CASSLDRYEQFF. The full variable domain, completed from the reference TRBV11-3 and TRBJ2-1 proteins outside the CDR3, reads EAGVVQSPRYKIIEKKQPVAFWCNPISGHNTLYWYLQNLGQGPELLIRYENEEAVDDSQLPKDRFSAERLKGVDSTLKIQPAELGDSAVYLCASSLDRYEQFFGPGTRLTVL.